This record covers a single T cell receptor (beta chain). This sample was taken from a study of blood T cell repertoires in COVID-19. Study-level information: Acute and convalescent COVID-19 specimens originated in the United States, Italy and Spain. In each case, the material was cDNA or gDNA derived from T cells, B-cell-depleted T cells, or PBMCs.

Profiled with immunoSEQ multiplex PCR; TCRdb holds only in-frame clones, not every one. The sample shows around 150,000 clones, roughly 83% of them seen only once. Germline V gene lookup returns CDR1 MDHEN and CDR2 SYDVKM. V was cut by 3 bases and J by 1 base, with 15 bases left in between. The CDR3 has 17 amino acids. Participants' reported clinical history set cohort assignment. In Cohort 3, a recovered donor had either two negative PCRs, clearance, or symptom resolution. The sequence derives from a woman between 55 and 75 years old who had recovered from COVID-19. Sequencing used PBMCs or T cells enriched from blood (not recorded which). The rearrangement uses TRBV28 and TRBJ2-2; perhaps TRBD1 as D (5 bases). CDR3 sequence reads: CASSFPLGQMNTGELFF. As DNA, the CDR3 is TGTGCCAGCAGTTTCCCCTTGGGGCAAATGAACACCGGGGAGCTGTTTTTT. Full variable domain (missing parts from reference TRBV28 and TRBJ2-2): DVKVTQSSRYLVKRTGEKVFLECVQDMDHENMFWYRQDPGLGLRLIYFSYDVKMKEKGDIPEGYSVSREKKERFSLILESASTNQTSMYLCASSFPLGQMNTGELFFGEGSRLTVL.